This T cell receptor (beta chain) was obtained from a study of OX40 agonist ivuxolimab in advanced cancers. On the study more broadly: The diagnoses of dose-escalation patients were hepatocellular carcinoma, melanoma, renal cell or head and neck cancer. Prior therapy, whether anti-PD-1, anti-PD-L1 or anti-CTLA-4, was allowed, and roughly 44% had some.

The CDR3 is 14 amino acids. Germline assignment: CDR1 MDHEN and CDR2 SYDVKM. V shed 4 bases and J shed 9 bases, with 19 bases lying between them. The repertoire was sequenced with immunoSEQ multiplex PCR; TCRdb's copy has only in-frame clones and lacks some. The table lists about 81,000 clones, around 84% of them singletons. On this clone: Its target is unknown.

General study findings and limits: Low clonal expansion, among the lowest seen, marked partial responders at 0.1-3.0 mg/kg. In general, CD8+ T cells held more expanded clones than CD4+ did, on average.

The sequence was obtained from an adult with an advanced solid tumor such as melanoma, head and neck, liver or kidney cancer. V gene TRBV28 combines with J gene TRBJ2-7, with a tentative D call TRBD1 (6 bases). The source material was CD4+ or CD8+ T cells sorted from blood, sampled in a trial of the OX40 agonist ivuxolimab. CDR3: CASSSPGVTLVQYV. The CDR3 coding sequence is TGTGCCAGCAGTTCTCCAGGGGTCACCTTGGTGCAGTACGTC.